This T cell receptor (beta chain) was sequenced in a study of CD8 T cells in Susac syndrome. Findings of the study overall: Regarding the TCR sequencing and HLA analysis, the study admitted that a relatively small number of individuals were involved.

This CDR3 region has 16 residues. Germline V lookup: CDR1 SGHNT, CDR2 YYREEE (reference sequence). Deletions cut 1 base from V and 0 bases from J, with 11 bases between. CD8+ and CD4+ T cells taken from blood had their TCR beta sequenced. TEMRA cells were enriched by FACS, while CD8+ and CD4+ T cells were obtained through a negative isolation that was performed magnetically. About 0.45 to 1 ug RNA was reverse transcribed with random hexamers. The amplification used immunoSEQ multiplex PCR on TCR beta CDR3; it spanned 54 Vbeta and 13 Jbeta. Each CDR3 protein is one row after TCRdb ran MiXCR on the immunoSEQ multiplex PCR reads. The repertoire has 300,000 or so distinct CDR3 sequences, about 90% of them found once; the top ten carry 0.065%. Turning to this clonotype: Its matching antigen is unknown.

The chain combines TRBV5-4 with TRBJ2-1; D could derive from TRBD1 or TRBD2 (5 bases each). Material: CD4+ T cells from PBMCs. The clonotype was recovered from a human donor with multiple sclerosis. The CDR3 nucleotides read TGTGCCAGCAGCTTGTGGGGGATAGGCTCCTACAATGAGCAGTTCTTC. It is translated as CASSLWGIGSYNEQFF.